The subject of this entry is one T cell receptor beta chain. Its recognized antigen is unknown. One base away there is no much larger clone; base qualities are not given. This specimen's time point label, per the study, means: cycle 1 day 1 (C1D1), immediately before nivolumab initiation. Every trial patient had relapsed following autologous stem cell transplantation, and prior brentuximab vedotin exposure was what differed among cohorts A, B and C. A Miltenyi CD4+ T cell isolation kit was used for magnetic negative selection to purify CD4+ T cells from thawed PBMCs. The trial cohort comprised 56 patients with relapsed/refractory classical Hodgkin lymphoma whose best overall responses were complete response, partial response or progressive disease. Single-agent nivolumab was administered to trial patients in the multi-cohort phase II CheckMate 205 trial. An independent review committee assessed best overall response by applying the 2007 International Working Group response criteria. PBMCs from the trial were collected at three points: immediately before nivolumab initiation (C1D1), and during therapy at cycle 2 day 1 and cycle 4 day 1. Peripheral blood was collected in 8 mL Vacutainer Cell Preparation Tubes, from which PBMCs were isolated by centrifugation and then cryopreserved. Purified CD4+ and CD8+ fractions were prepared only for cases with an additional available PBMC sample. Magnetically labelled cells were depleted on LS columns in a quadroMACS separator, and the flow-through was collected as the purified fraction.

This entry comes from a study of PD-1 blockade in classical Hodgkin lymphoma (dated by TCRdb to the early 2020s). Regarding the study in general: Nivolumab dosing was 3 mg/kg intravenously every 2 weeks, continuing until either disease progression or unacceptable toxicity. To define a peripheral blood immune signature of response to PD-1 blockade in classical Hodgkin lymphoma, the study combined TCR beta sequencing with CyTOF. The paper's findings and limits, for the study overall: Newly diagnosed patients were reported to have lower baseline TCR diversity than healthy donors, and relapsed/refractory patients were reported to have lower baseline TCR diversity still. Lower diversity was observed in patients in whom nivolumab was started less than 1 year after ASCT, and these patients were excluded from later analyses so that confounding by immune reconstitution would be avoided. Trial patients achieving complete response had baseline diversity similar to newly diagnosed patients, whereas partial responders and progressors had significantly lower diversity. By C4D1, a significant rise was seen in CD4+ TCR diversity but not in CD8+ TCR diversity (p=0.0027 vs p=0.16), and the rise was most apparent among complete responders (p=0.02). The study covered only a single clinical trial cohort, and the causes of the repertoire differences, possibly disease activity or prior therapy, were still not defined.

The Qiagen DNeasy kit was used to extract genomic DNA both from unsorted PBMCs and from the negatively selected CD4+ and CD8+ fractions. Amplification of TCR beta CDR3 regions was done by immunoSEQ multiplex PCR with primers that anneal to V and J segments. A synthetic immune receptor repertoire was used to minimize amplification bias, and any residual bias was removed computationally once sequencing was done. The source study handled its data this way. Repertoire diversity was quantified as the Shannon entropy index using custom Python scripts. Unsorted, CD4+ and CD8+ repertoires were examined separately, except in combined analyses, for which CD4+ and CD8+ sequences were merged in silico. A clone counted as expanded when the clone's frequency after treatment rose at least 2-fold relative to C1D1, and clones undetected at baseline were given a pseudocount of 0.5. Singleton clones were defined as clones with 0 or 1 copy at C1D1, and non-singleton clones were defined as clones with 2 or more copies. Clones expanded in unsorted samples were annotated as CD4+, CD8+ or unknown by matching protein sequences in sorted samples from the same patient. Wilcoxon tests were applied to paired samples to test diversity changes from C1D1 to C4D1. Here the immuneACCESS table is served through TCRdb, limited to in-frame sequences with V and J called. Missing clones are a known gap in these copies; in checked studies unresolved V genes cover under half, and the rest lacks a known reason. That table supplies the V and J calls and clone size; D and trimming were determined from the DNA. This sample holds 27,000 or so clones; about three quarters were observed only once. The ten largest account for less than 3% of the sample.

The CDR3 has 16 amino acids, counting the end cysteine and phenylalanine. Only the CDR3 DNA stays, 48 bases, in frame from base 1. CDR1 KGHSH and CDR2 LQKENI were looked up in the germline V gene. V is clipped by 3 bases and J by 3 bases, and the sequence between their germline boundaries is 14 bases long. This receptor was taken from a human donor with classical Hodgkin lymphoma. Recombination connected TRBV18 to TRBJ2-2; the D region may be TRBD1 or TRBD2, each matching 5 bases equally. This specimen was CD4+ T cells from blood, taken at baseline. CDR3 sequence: CASSPSGTKYTGELFF. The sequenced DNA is TGTGCCAGCTCACCCTCCGGGACGAAGTACACCGGGGAGCTGTTTTTT.